This TCR beta chain was profiled in a study of blood T cell repertoires in COVID-19. The data were produced by immunoSEQ multiplex PCR, yet TCRdb's version contains in-frame clones alone and is incomplete. The sample lists 310,000 or so clones; roughly 87% were seen once. The length of the CDR3 is 16 residues. Trimming took 4 bases from V and 5 from J; bases not matched to a gene: 10. The germline CDR1 and CDR2 sequences are MNHEY and SVGAGI. This clone has only one observation. Sequenced material: peripheral blood. The sequence came from a man aged 30-40 years with COVID-19, enrolled during active disease. The rearrangement links TRBV6-5 to TRBJ1-3; TRBD1 aligns across 8 bases. The CDR3 coding sequence is TGTGCCAGCAGTTCACCCCCTGGGACAGGCAGAAACACCATATATTTT. Translated: CASSSPPGTGRNTIYF.